This entry lists 20 T cell receptor beta chains sequenced from one sample in a study of T cell responses to AZD1222 COVID-19 vaccine (dated by TCRdb to 2020 to 2022). Per the publication, the time point label means: baseline before first vaccination. The library was generated by the immunoSEQ multiplex PCR assay. The clones in this table, taken by TCRdb from immuneACCESS, are in-frame only. Not every clone is retained; where verified, under half of the shortfall comes from an unresolved V gene, and the cause of the rest is unknown. For this sample the table gives about 130,000 clones, of which 86% were detected only once. The top ten constitute around 12% of the sample. The sample was peripheral blood, taken on day 0 of AZD1222 vaccination. Receptor source: an adult in good health.

The chain couples TRBV29-1 to TRBJ1-1; the match to TRBD1 covers 9 bases. Germline V gene lookup returns CDR1 SQVTM and CDR2 ANQGSEA. The CDR3 has 13 residues. Losses at the gene ends were 6 bases for V and 1 base for J; bases not matched to a gene: 3. Here the CDR3 DNA reads TGCAGCGTATCGGGACAGGGGAACACTGAAGCTTTCTTT. Translation gives CSVSGQGNTEAFF.

This clone has ten or more counts. The chain's CDR3 is CSSRTSGDEQFF. CDR3 coding DNA: TGCAGCTCCCGGACTAGCGGCGATGAGCAGTTCTTC. V is TRBV29-1 and J is TRBJ2-1, with 10 bases that match TRBD2. Germline-derived CDR1 and CDR2 are SQVTM and ANQGSEA. With V trimmed by 8 bases and J by 8 bases, 6 bases remained unmatched. The CDR3 length is 12 residues.

CDR3 DNA: TGCAGCGTGAGCGGGGTGGCCTACGAGCAGTACTTC. Protein sequence: CSVSGVAYEQYF. The chain recombines TRBV29-1 with TRBJ2-7; TRBD2 matches 7 bases. There are 12 residues in the CDR3. Losses at the gene ends were 6 bases for V and 2 bases for J; bases not matched to a gene: 4. CDR1 is SQVTM and CDR2 is ANQGSEA in the germline V gene.

This chain joins TRBV30 and TRBJ1-6, with 9 nucleotides matching TRBD1. V gave up 3 bases and J gave up 4 bases; unmatched junction bases: 7. Germline V CDR1 and CDR2: GTSNPN, SVGIG (reference sequence). CDR3 size: 16 residues. CDR3 sequence reads: CAWRNPGTGYNSPLHF. CDR3 bases: TGTGCCTGGAGAAACCCCGGGACAGGGTATAATTCACCCCTCCACTTT.

This clone was detected a few times. This rearrangement joins TRBV30 to TRBJ1-6, with TRBD1 as a possible D gene (6 bases). Trimming removed 4 bases from V and 0 bases from J, with 13 bases in between. This CDR3 spans 16 amino acids. Looked up from germline, CDR1 is GTSNPN and CDR2 is SVGIG (reference sequence). The CDR3 here is CAWTGARSSYNSPLHF. DNA for the CDR3: TGTGCCTGGACAGGGGCGAGGAGCTCCTATAATTCACCCCTCCACTTT.

As to this clone: Other nucleotide sequences from this sample produce the same CDR3. The DNA for the CDR3 is TGTGCCAGCAGTTACGGGTCAGGGGGCTCCTACGAGCAGTACTTC. This translates into CASSYGSGGSYEQYF. The rearrangement joins TRBV6-5 to TRBJ2-7; 7 nucleotides match TRBD1. J gave up 0 bases and V 2 bases, and 4 bases lay outside the gene matches. CDR1 MNHEY and CDR2 SVGAGI come from the germline V gene. This CDR3 contains 15 residues.

This clone was seen only once. The rearrangement links TRBV29-1 to TRBJ2-5, with 7 bases identical to TRBD1. This CDR3 comprises 13 residues. Germline V gene data show CDR1 as SQVTM and CDR2 as ANQGSEA. V gave up 7 bases and J gave up 5 bases; unmatched junction bases: 10. The CDR3 region is CSAKGQLGETQYF. The CDR3 DNA is TGCAGCGCTAAGGGACAGCTTGGGGAGACCCAGTACTTC.

The chain recombines TRBV5-1 with TRBJ2-1; 8 nucleotides match TRBD2. Germline CDR1 is SGHRS and CDR2 is YFSETQ. CDR3 length: 15 amino acids. V was clipped by 4 bases and J by 2 bases; unmatched bases: 5. The CDR3 here is CASSPSAGAYNEQFF. CDR3 bases: TGCGCCAGCAGCCCCTCAGCGGGGGCCTACAATGAGCAGTTCTTC.

V gene TRBV5-6 combines with J gene TRBJ1-2, with D possibly TRBD1 on 5 matching bases. The CDR3 length is 13 residues. V lost 1 base, J lost 8 bases, and 12 bases lay in between. The germline V gene encodes CDR1 SGHDT and CDR2 YYEEEE. In DNA, the CDR3 is TGTGCCAGCAGCTTGTTTGGGGCGCGGGGCTACACCTTC. Its protein product is CASSLFGARGYTF.

The chain uses TRBV5-8 and TRBJ1-1, with a possible D match to TRBD1 (5 bases). The germline CDR1 and CDR2 sequences are SGHTS and YDEGEE. The CDR3 loop spans 13 amino acids. The V and J ends lost 0 bases and 5 bases respectively, with 8 bases between them. The CDR3 coding sequence is TGTGCCAGCAGCTTGGGAGGGGAAACTGAAGCTTTCTTT. This codes for CASSLGGETEAFF.

The chain has TRBV2 and TRBJ1-1; tentative D call: TRBD1 (5 bases). V lost 7 bases and J 1 base, leaving 16 bases between the germline ends. CDR3 size: 15 residues. Germline CDR1 is SNHLY and CDR2 is FYNNEI. The DNA of the CDR3 is TGTGCCAGCACTGGGGACCCGCCAGGGAACACTGAAGCTTTCTTT. Residues: CASTGDPPGNTEAFF.

The chain combines TRBV18 with TRBJ1-6, with a possible D match to TRBD1 (5 bases). The V gene lost 0 bases and the J gene lost 5 bases, with 11 bases spanning the gap. Germline V gene sequence: CDR1 KGHSH, CDR2 LQKENI. The CDR3 totals 16 residues. In nucleotides, the CDR3 is TGTGCCAGCTCACCACCGGGACGCGAAGATAATTCACCCCTCCACTTT. This gives the protein CASSPPGREDNSPLHF.

The genes are TRBV4-2 and TRBJ1-2, with a possible D match to TRBD1 (6 bases). V dropped 6 bases and J dropped 1 base, with 18 bases sitting between them. The CDR3 sequence is 16 residues long. Germline V gives CDR1 LGHNA, CDR2 YNFKEQ. The CDR3 bases are TGTGCCAGCAGTACGAACCGGGACAAGCTTAACTATGGCTACACCTTC. The encoded protein is CASSTNRDKLNYGYTF.

V gene TRBV11-2 combines with J gene TRBJ2-3, with 7 bases lining up with TRBD1. Germline V lookup: CDR1 SGHAT, CDR2 FQNNGV. Trimming at V came to 2 bases and at J to 0 bases, leaving 2 bases not matched to a gene. There are 15 residues in the CDR3. The CDR3 nucleotides are TGTGCCAGCAGCTTAAGGGGGCCTAGCACAGATACGCAGTATTTT. This codes for CASSLRGPSTDTQYF.

There are a few counts of this clone. The chain recombines TRBV14 with TRBJ2-7; perhaps TRBD1 as D (5 bases). CDR3 length equals 12 residues. V lost 5 bases, J lost 5 bases, and 10 bases lay in between. Germline V gene sequence: CDR1 SGHDN, CDR2 FVKESK. CDR3 region: CASSVQGHEQYF. CDR3 sequence (DNA): TGTGCCAGCAGCGTCCAGGGCCACGAGCAGTACTTC.

The chain recombines TRBV18 with TRBJ1-1; D call uncertain. Trimming stripped 5 bases from V and 0 bases from J, with 4 bases between. The germline V gene has CDR1 KGHSH and CDR2 LQKENI. The CDR3 has 12 amino acids. The CDR3 region is CASSSMNTEAFF. The CDR3 region has the DNA TGTGCCAGCTCATCTATGAACACTGAAGCTTTCTTT.

The rearrangement links TRBV4-1 to TRBJ2-3, with D possibly being TRBD2 (5 bases). In germline, CDR1 is MGHRA, CDR2 YSYEKL. The CDR3 totals 16 residues. Trimming took off 0 bases at V and 1 base at J, with 11 bases between the two ends. In DNA, the CDR3 is TGCGCCAGCAGCCAAGAGGGAGCGGTGGGCACAGATACGCAGTATTTT. It codes for CASSQEGAVGTDTQYF.

This clone was observed a single time. V gene TRBV4-1 combines with J gene TRBJ1-5, with a possible D match to TRBD1 (5 bases). From germline, CDR1 is MGHRA and CDR2 YSYEKL. Trimming shortened V by 0 bases and J by 2 bases, and 11 bases separated the two germline ends. The CDR3 is made up of 16 amino acids. CDR3 amino acids: CASSQDGGFGNQPQHF. CDR3 DNA: TGCGCCAGCAGCCAAGATGGGGGTTTCGGCAATCAGCCCCAGCATTTT.

This chain links TRBV25-1 with TRBJ1-4, with 9 bases aligning to TRBD1. There are 15 residues in the CDR3. Trimming cost V 3 bases and J 5 bases; bases outside gene matches: 4. In germline, CDR1 is MGHDK, CDR2 SYGVNS. CDR3: CASSDPGQGNEKLFF. CDR3 DNA: TGTGCCAGCAGTGACCCAGGACAGGGGAATGAAAAACTGTTTTTT.

This chain connects TRBV28 to TRBJ1-4; D not resolved. CDR3 size: 13 residues. V lost 3 bases, J lost 7 bases, and 9 bases lay in between. CDR1 and CDR2 from the germline V gene are MDHEN and SYDVKM. The CDR3 sequence: CASSFQRGEKLFF. CDR3 nucleotide sequence: TGTGCCAGCAGTTTCCAAAGAGGTGAAAAACTGTTTTTT.